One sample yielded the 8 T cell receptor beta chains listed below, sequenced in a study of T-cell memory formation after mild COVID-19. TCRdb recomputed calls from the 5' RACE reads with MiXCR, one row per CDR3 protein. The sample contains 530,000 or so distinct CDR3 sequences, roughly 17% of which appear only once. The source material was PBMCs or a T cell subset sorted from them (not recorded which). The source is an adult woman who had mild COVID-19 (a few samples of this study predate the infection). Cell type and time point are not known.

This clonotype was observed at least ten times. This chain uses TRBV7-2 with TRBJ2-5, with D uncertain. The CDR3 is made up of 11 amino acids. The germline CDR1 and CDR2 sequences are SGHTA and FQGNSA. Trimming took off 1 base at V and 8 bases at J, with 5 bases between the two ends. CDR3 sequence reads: CASSLEFTQYF. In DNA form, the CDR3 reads TGTGCCAGCAGCTTAGAGTTTACCCAGTACTTC.

This chain's CDR3 is CASSSQGENTEAFF. For the CDR3, the DNA is TGCGCCAGCAGTTCTCAGGGAGAGAACACTGAAGCTTTCTTT. This sequence joins TRBV5-1 and TRBJ1-1; TRBD1 might be the D (5 bases). The CDR3 contains 14 residues. Germline assignment: CDR1 SGHRS and CDR2 YFSETQ. With 5 bases removed from V and 1 base from J, the gap between germline ends came to 12 bases.

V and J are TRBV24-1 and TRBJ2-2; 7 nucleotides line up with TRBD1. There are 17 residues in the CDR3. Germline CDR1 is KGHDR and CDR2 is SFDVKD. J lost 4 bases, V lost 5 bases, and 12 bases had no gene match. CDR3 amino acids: CATSALTGASGTGELFF. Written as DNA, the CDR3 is TGTGCCACCAGTGCTCTTACAGGGGCGTCCGGCACCGGGGAGCTGTTTTTT.

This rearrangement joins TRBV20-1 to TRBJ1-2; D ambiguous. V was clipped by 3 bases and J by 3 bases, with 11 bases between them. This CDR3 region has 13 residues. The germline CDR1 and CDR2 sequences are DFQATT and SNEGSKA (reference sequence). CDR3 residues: CSASGELDYGYTF. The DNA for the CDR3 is TGCAGTGCTAGTGGGGAACTGGACTATGGCTACACCTTC.

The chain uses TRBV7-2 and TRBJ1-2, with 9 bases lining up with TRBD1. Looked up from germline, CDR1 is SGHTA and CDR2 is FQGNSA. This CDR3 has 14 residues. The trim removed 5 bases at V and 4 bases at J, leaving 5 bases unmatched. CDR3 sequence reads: CASSEDRGPYGYTF. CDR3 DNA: TGTGCCAGCAGCGAGGACAGGGGCCCCTATGGCTACACCTTC. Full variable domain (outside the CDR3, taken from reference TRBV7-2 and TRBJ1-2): GAGVSQSPSNKVTEKGKDVELRCDPISGHTALYWYRQSLGQGLEFLIYFQGNSAPDKSGLPSDRFSAERTGGSVSTLTIQRTQQEDSAVYLCASSEDRGPYGYTFGSGTRLTVV.

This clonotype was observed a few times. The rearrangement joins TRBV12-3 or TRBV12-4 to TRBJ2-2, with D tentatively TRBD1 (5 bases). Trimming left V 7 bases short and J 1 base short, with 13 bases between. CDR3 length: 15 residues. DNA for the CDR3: TGTGCCAGCAAAATACGGACACAGAACACCGGGGAGCTGTTTTTT. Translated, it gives CASKIRTQNTGELFF.

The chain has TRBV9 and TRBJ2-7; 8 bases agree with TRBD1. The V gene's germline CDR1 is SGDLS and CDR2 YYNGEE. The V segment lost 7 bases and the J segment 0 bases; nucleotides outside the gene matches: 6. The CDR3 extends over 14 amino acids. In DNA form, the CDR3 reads TGTGCCAGCCCAACGGGACAGGTCTCCTACGAGCAGTACTTC. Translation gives CASPTGQVSYEQYF.

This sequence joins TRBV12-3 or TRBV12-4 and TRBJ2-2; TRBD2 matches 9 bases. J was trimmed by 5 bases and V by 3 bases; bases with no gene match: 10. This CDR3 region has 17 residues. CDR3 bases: TGTGCCAGCAGTTTCCTGACTAGCGGAACCACAACCGGGGAGCTGTTTTTT. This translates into CASSFLTSGTTTGELFF.